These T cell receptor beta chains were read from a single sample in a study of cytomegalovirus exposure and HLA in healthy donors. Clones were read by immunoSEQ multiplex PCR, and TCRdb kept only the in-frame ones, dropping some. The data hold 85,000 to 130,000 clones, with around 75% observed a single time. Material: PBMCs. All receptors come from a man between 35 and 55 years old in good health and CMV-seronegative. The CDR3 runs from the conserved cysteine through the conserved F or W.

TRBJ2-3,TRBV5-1,CASSAQPRRGTDTQYF
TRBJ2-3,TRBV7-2,CASSLGAAFPDTQYF
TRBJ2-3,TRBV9,CASSLLTSTDTQYF
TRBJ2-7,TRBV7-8,CASSGRYEQYF
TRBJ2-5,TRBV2,CASSDPRGVRTQYF
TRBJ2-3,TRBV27,CASSPGIVPSTQYF
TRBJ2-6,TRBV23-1,CASSQSAPRAGANVLTF
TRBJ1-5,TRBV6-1,CASSARQGGATLHQPQHF
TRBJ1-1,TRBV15,CATSRPGLEAFF
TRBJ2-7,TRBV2,CASREGRVSYEQYF
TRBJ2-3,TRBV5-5,CASSLGAGGFTDTQYF
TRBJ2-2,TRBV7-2,CASSLGLAEKNTGELFF
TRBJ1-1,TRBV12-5,CASGLNTGGRTEAFF
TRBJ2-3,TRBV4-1,CASSQARGTGGGLGDTQYF
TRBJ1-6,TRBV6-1,CASSTDRGRSPLHF
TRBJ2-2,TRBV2,CASGRTGNGELFF
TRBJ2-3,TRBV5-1,CASSLTSGGVSTDTQYF
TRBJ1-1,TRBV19,CASTPRGNTEAFF
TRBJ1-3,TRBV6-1,CASRLGQYSGNTIYF
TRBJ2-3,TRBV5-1,CASSPDAGFPTDTQYF
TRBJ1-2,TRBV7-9,CASSSTGANYGYTF
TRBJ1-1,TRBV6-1,CASNWGHTEAFF
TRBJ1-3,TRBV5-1,CASSQQGSGNTIYF
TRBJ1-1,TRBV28,CASTGNTEAFF
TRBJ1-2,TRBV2,CASSDAGTYGYTF
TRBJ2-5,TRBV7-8,CASSPYLRGTQYF
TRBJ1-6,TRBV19,CASSISQGSSYNSPLHF
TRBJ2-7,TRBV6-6,CASSFSGGAYEQYF
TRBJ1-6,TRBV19,CASSARAGRFSYNSPLHF
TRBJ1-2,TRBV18,CASSPGQVDYGYTF
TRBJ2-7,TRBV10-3,CAIRPSGSSYEQYF
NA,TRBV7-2,CASSLTEGQGPYEQYF
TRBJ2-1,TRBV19,CASSIKGGETGGAYNEQFF
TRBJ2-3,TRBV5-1,CASSLDRLAGSTDTQYF
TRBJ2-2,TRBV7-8,CASDFGGGVGELFF
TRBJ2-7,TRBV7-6,CASSLAGGGGEQYF
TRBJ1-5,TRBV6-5,CASRRTDAQPQHF
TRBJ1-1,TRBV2,CASSDEQGYTEAFF
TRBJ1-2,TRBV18,CASSPTGQPNYGYTF
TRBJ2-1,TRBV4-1,CASSPGPTTRSYNEQFF
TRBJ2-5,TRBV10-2,CASSARGFETQYF
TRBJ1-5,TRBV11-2,CASSSQGYQPQHF
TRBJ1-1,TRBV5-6,CASSWVGVGTEAFF
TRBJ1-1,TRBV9,CASSGVRGAFF
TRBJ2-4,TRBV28,CASTPASGGPQF
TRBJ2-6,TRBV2,CASSRDTSSGANVLTF
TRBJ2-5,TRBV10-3,CAISVERGETQYF
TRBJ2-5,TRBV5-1,CASSLAGLPQETQYF
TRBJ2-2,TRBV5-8,CASSLGQGTNTGELFF
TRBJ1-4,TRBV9,CASSVDRGTNEKLFF
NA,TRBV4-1,CASSQVGGGTYEQYF
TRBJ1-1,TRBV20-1,CSAPGNTEAFF
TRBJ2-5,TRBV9,CASSVQLGLAGETQYF
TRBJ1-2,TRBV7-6,CASSLRRPYTF
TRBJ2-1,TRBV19,CASSGSTRYNEQFF
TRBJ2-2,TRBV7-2,CASSLPGGGSYTGELFF
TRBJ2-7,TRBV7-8,CASSLGQGAGYEQYF
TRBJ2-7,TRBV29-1,CSVGTGIYEQYF
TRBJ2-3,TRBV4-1,CASSQEPSGGHSTDTQYF
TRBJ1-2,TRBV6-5,CASSYTQSSNYGYTF